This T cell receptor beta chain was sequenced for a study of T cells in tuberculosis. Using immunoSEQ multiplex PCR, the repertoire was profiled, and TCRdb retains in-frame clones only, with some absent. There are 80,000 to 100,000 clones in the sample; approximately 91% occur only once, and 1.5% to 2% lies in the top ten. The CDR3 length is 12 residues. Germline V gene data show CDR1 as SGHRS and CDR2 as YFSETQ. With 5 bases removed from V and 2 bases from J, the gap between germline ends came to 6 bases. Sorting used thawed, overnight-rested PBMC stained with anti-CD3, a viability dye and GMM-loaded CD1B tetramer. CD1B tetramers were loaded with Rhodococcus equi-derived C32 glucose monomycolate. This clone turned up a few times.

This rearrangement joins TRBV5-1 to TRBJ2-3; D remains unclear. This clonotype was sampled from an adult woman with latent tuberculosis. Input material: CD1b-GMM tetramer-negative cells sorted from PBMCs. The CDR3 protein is CASSESTDTQYF. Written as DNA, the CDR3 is TGCGCCAGCAGTGAGTCCACAGATACGCAGTATTTT. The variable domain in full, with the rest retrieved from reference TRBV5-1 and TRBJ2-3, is KAGVTQTPRYLIKTRGQQVTLSCSPISGHRSVSWYQQTPGQGLQFLFEYFSETQRNKGNFPGRFSGRQFSNSRSEMNVSTLELGDSALYLCASSESTDTQYFGPGTRLTVL.